This TCR beta chain was profiled in a study of blood T cell repertoires in COVID-19 (dated by TCRdb to the early 2020s). Broadly, across the study: The collaborator samples originated in the United States, Italy and Spain and spanned the acute and convalescent phases of COVID-19. The material from the prospective study consisted of cDNA or gDNA derived from T cells, B-cell-depleted T cells, or PBMCs. Subjects who had been exposed to COVID-19, were actively infected with it, or had recovered from it provided the deeply sampled blood TCRbeta repertoires that made up the dataset. The repertoires were released in a freely available public database intended as a resource for research on the immune response to SARS-CoV-2. Samples came from the ongoing ImmuneRACE study (first 160 participants) plus 1,254 subjects from 6 global collaborators. Nearly every sample came with metadata listing a de-identified subject ID, COVID-19 status, age in years and sex. Where available, HLA class I and class II types were obtained from metadata supplied by the sample provider rather than from assay-based typing. What the research found in general, with its limitations: How much clinical and demographic metadata was included differed by source and by participant, and the metadata was provided uncurated.

Participants in the prospective study were aged roughly 18 to 90 years, lived in 20 to 25 United States geographic areas, and enrolled through a virtual design. Cohort assignment in the prospective study relied on participant-reported clinical history from a screening survey and a study questionnaire. Exposed participants had been in contact with someone with a PCR-confirmed or clinician-diagnosed COVID-19 case within 2 weeks of study entry. Each participant in the prospective study had whole blood, serum and a nasopharyngeal or oropharyngeal swab collected by mobile phlebotomists. Prospective study participants could optionally give additional blood draws and questionnaires over an approximately 2-month period. Before DNA extraction, blood samples from the prospective study were shipped at room temperature or frozen. The immunoSEQ Assay, a bias-controlled multiplex PCR, was used to amplify TCRbeta CDR3 regions from genomic DNA. As for how the authors treated the data: The number of nucleated cells in each sample was estimated from the amplification of reference gene primers within the assay. To quantify the absolute abundance of each unique TCRbeta CDR3 rearrangement, sequence reads were collapsed and filtered. For each sample, productive Simpson clonality was calculated by taking the square root of Simpson's diversity index across productive rearrangements. The table comes from immuneACCESS by way of TCRdb, which keeps in-frame sequences with V and J called. Part of the clones is missing from these tables; in studies checked, under half for an unresolved V gene and the rest for unknown reasons. V and J calls and clone size are given by that table; D and trimming were obtained from the DNA. The sample records hundreds of thousands of clones, about 87% of which are singletons. The ten largest account for around 0.87% of the sample.

Counted from cysteine to phenylalanine, this CDR3 has 16 amino acids. Of all the DNA, just the CDR3 is kept, 48 bases in frame from base 1. V and J are truncated by 2 bases and 8 bases respectively, leaving an intervening sequence of 21 bases. Sequences SEHNR (CDR1) and FQNEAQ (CDR2) are obtained from the germline V gene (reference sequence). As for this clone: Which antigen it targets is not known. Qualities for individual bases were not recorded, and no much larger clone is one base off.

This receptor was identified in a man aged 45-60 years who had been exposed to COVID-19. The V gene is TRBV7-9 and the J gene is TRBJ1-2; no D gene is confidently identified. The sequenced sample was PBMCs or T cells enriched from blood (not recorded which). At the DNA level, the sequence is TGTGCCAGCAGCTTATGGGGAGCTTACGGCAACGTCGGCTACACCTTC. This gives the protein CASSLWGAYGNVGYTF.